These T cell receptor beta chains were read from a single sample in a study of T cells in localized non-small cell lung cancer. Clones were sequenced by immunoSEQ multiplex PCR, and TCRdb holds only the in-frame ones, with some missing. The table shows tens of thousands of clones, with approximately 90% occurring only once. Sample: peripheral blood, taken before any cancer treatment. These receptors all come from a man between 40 and 70 years old with stage I lung adenocarcinoma. The CDR3 runs from the conserved cysteine through the conserved F or W. Each record gives: clone size, V gene, J gene, D gene, CDR3 DNA, CDR3 protein. A D gene is named only where the DNA matches it firmly. Expanded clones are given a class, and other clones once, few, many or no size at all.

>-|TRBV4-1|TRBJ1-2|-
TGCGCCAGCAGCCAATCGACCGGGTCCTACTATGGCTACACCTTC
CASSQSTGSYYGYTF
>-|TRBV5-1|TRBJ2-1|-
TGCGCCAGCAGCTTGGGCCCAGCGAATGAGCAGTTCTTC
CASSLGPANEQFF
>-|TRBV11-2|TRBJ2-5|TRBD2
TGTGCCAGCAGCTTAGCGGGGGGAGAGACCCAGTACTTC
CASSLAGGETQYF
>-|TRBV7-8|TRBJ2-1|-
TGTGCCAGCAGCTTGCCCCGAGAAGGTTACAATGAGCAGTTCTTC
CASSLPREGYNEQFF
>-|TRBV6-5|TRBJ2-7|-
TGTGCCAGCAGTTACTCTTTCGGTGGCTCCTACGAGCAGTACTTC
CASSYSFGGSYEQYF
>few|TRBV29-1|TRBJ1-1|-
TGCAGCGTGATGACAGGCTCTGAAGCTTTCTTT
CSVMTGSEAFF
>few|TRBV2|TRBJ1-2|TRBD1
TGTGCCAGCAGTGAACGAGGGGACAGCTATGGCTACACCTTC
CASSERGDSYGYTF
>-|TRBV5-1|TRBJ2-2|TRBD2
TGCGCCAGCAGCTTGGTAGCGGGAGCGAACGGGGAGCTGTTTTTT
CASSLVAGANGELFF
>-|TRBV5-6|TRBJ1-5|-
TGTGCCAGCAGCTCCGCGCGGTCGGGCTATAGCAATCAGCCCCAGCATTTT
CASSSARSGYSNQPQHF
>-|TRBV29-1|TRBJ1-2|TRBD1
TGCAGCGTGCCTACAGGGGCTAACTATGGCTACACCTTC
CSVPTGANYGYTF
>-|TRBV9|TRBJ2-6|-
TGTGCCAGCAGCGTAGGGGGTCGGGGGCGCAATGCTGGGGCCAACGTCCTGACTTTC
CASSVGGRGRNAGANVLTF
>-|TRBV27|TRBJ1-1|-
TGTGCCAGCAGGTCCGTCTCCGGGGCTACAATTGAGGCTTTCTTT
CASRSVSGATIEAFF
>-|TRBV28|TRBJ1-2|-
TGTGCCAGCAGCCCACTGAGGTATGGCTACACCTTC
CASSPLRYGYTF
>-|TRBV27|TRBJ2-7|TRBD2
TGTGCCAGCAGTTGGACTAGCGGTCCCTACGAGCAGTACTTC
CASSWTSGPYEQYF
>-|TRBV14|TRBJ2-2|-
TGTGCCAGCGCAAACACCGGGGAGCTGTTTTTT
CASANTGELFF
>-|TRBV21-1|TRBJ1-6|-
TGTGCCAGCAGTCGTATAGACCTTCAGAATTCACCCCTCCACTTT
CASSRIDLQNSPLHF
>once|TRBV7-3|TRBJ1-1|-
TGTGCCAGCAGCGATGACAGAAACACTGAAGCTTTCTTT
CASSDDRNTEAFF
>-|TRBV7-2|TRBJ2-7|TRBD2
TGTGCCAGCAGCTTAACAGCGGGAGCCTACGAGCAGTACTTC
CASSLTAGAYEQYF
>-|TRBV7-9|TRBJ1-5|-
TGTGCCAGCAGCTTATCTCGGGGCGGACAGCCCCAGCATTTT
CASSLSRGGQPQHF
>-|TRBV10-3|TRBJ2-5|-
TGTGCCATCAGTCCAGCGGAAAAAGAGACCCAGTACTTC
CAISPAEKETQYF
>-|TRBV5-1|TRBJ2-7|-
TGCGCCTCAGGGGCTGGCGGGGGAAACGAGCAGTACTTC
CASGAGGGNEQYF
>-|TRBV12-5|TRBJ2-7|TRBD2
TGTGCTAGTGGTTTGCTTCGGACTAGCGGGTACGAGCAGTACTTC
CASGLLRTSGYEQYF
>-|TRBV5-6|TRBJ1-5|TRBD1
TGTGCCAGCAGCCTCTACACAGGGGAAGGCAATCAGCCCCAGCATTTT
CASSLYTGEGNQPQHF
>once|TRBV7-2|TRBJ1-5|-
TGTGCCAGCAGCTTAGGGTCGGCCAATCAGCCCCAGCATTTT
CASSLGSANQPQHF
>-|TRBV30|TRBJ1-3|-
TGTGCCTGGGGAAGGGGCGCTGGAAACACCATATATTTT
CAWGRGAGNTIYF
>-|TRBV7-9|TRBJ2-7|TRBD2
TGTGCCAGCAGCACGGGACTAGCGAACCTCTACGAGCAGTACTTC
CASSTGLANLYEQYF
>few|TRBV11-2|TRBJ2-5|TRBD1
TGTGCCAGCAGCCCCGGGACAGGGGGCAAGGGGACCCAGTACTTC
CASSPGTGGKGTQYF
>few|TRBV10-2|TRBJ2-5|-
TGCGCCAGCAGTGGGTGGAAGATAGGAGAGACCCAGTACTTC
CASSGWKIGETQYF
>-|TRBV7-9|TRBJ2-5|TRBD2
TGTGCCAGCAGATCCGGGACTAGCGGGAGTTTTCAAGAGACCCAGTACTTC
CASRSGTSGSFQETQYF
>-|TRBV19|TRBJ1-1|-
TGTGCCAGTAATGACAGGTCCACTGAAGCTTTCTTT
CASNDRSTEAFF
>-|TRBV2|TRBJ1-2|-
TGTGCCAGCATCCTTGGGGGTTCCGGTGGCTACACCTTC
CASILGGSGGYTF
>-|TRBV6-1|TRBJ2-1|TRBD2
TGTGCCAGCCTCCTAGCGGGAGGTGACAATGAGCAGTTCTTC
CASLLAGGDNEQFF
>-|TRBV4-1|TRBJ2-3|TRBD2
TGCGCCAGCAGCCAAGTAGGTCTAGCGGGAGGGGCAGATACGCAGTATTTT
CASSQVGLAGGADTQYF
>-|TRBV2|TRBJ2-7|TRBD1
TGTGCCAGCAGCGGCCGCTCGGGGGACAGGGGGTACGAGCAGTACTTC
CASSGRSGDRGYEQYF
>once|TRBV18|TRBJ2-1|TRBD2
TGTGCCAGCTCACCCGGGACTAGCGGGGCTCGGGGAAAGCAGTTCTTC
CASSPGTSGARGKQFF
>-|TRBV27|TRBJ2-7|TRBD1
TGTGCCAGCAGCGCAGAACACAGGGGGCCGGGCGAGCAGTACTTC
CASSAEHRGPGEQYF
>-|TRBV6-6|TRBJ2-3|TRBD1
TGTGCCGGATCAGGGGGCTCGGGAACAGATACGCAGTATTTT
CAGSGGSGTDTQYF
>-|TRBV11-2|TRBJ2-5|-
TGTGCCAGCAGATTTTGGGGGCTGCAAGAGACCCAGTACTTC
CASRFWGLQETQYF
>-|TRBV30|TRBJ2-7|-
TGTGCCTGGAGTTATGACAGTTCCTACGAGCAGTACTTC
CAWSYDSSYEQYF
>few|TRBV4-3|TRBJ1-4|-
TGCGCCAGCAGCCAAGACGGACAAACTAATGAAAAACTGTTTTTT
CASSQDGQTNEKLFF
>-|TRBV7-8|TRBJ2-5|-
TGTGCCAGCAGCTTAGCCATGAGAGAGACCCAGTACTTC
CASSLAMRETQYF
>few|TRBV7-3|TRBJ2-2|-
TGTGCCAGCAGCCCCGACACCGGGGAGCTGTTTTTT
CASSPDTGELFF
>-|TRBV27|TRBJ2-5|TRBD2
TGTGCCAGCTTGAGGCAGGCGGGAGCAGAGACCCAGTACTTC
CASLRQAGAETQYF
>-|TRBV11-2|TRBJ2-1|-
TGTGCCAGCAGCTTAGTCGTTGAGCAGTTCTTC
CASSLVVEQFF
>-|TRBV5-1|TRBJ1-2|-
TGCGCCAGCAGCTTGGCAAGGACAAACTATGGCTACACCTTC
CASSLARTNYGYTF
>-|TRBV5-4|TRBJ2-7|-
TGTGCCAGCAGCTTGGGAAACTACGAGCAGTACTTC
CASSLGNYEQYF
>-|TRBV5-4|TRBJ2-5|-
TGTGCCAGCAGCTTAGGAGGTACTCAAGAGACCCAGTACTTC
CASSLGGTQETQYF
>-|TRBV29-1|TRBJ2-5|-
TGCAGCGTTGGTATCCCTGGAGAGACCCAGTACTTC
CSVGIPGETQYF
>-|TRBV7-2|TRBJ1-3|-
TGTGCCAGCAGCTCTACAGGGTTGTCTGGAAACACCATATATTTT
CASSSTGLSGNTIYF
>-|TRBV30|TRBJ2-5|-
TGTGCCTGTTCCAGTGCGTACCAAGAGACCCAGTACTTC
CACSSAYQETQYF
>-|TRBV27|TRBJ1-2|-
TGTGCCAGCAGTTTGGGCGGGGCCTATGGCTACACCTTC
CASSLGGAYGYTF
>-|TRBV13|TRBJ2-7|-
TGTGCCAGCAGCGCACCCCCCGGCTACGAGCAGTACTTC
CASSAPPGYEQYF